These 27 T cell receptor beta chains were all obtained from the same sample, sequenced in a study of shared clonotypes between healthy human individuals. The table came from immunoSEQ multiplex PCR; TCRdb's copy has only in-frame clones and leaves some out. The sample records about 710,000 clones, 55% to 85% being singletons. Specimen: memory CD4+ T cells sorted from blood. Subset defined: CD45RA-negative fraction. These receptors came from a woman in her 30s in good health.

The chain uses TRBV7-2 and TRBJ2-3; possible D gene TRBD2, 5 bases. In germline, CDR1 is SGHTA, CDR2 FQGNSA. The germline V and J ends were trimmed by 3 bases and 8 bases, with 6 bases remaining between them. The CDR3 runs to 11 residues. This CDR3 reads CASSLEVTQYF. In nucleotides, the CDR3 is TGTGCCAGCAGCTTGGAGGTTACGCAGTATTTT. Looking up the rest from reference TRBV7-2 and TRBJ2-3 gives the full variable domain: GAGVSQSPSNKVTEKGKDVELRCDPISGHTALYWYRQSLGQGLEFLIYFQGNSAPDKSGLPSDRFSAERTGGSVSTLTIQRTQQEDSAVYLCASSLEVTQYFGPGTRLTVL.

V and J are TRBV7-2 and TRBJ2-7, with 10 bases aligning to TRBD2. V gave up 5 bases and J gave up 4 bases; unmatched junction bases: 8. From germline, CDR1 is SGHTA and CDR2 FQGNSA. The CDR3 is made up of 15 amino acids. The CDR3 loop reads CASSNAGTSVYEQYF. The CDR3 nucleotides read TGTGCCAGCAGCAACGCCGGGACTAGCGTATACGAGCAGTACTTC.

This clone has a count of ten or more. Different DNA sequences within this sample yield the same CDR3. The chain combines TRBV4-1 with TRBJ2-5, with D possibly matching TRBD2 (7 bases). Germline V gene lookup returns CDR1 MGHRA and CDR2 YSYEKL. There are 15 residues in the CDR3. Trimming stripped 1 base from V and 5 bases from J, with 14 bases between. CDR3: CASSQGPGGEETQYF. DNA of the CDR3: TGCGCCAGCAGCCAAGGCCCGGGGGGCGAGGAGACCCAGTACTTC.

The CDR3 region has the DNA TGTGCCAGCAGTTACGGGGCAGGGGGCGCCCCCCAGCATTTT. It encodes CASSYGAGGAPQHF. This chain uses TRBV6-5 with TRBJ1-5, with 8 bases fitting TRBD1. CDR3 size: 14 residues. Trimming removed 2 bases from V and 10 bases from J; junction bases left unmatched: 7. Germline assignment: CDR1 MNHEY and CDR2 SVGAGI.

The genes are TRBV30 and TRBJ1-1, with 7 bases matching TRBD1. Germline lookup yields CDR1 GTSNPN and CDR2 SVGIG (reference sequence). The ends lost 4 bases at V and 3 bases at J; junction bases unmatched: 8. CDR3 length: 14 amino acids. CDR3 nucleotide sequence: TGTGCCTGGACTCGAGGGGGCGCGGACACTGAAGCTTTCTTT. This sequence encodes CAWTRGGADTEAFF.

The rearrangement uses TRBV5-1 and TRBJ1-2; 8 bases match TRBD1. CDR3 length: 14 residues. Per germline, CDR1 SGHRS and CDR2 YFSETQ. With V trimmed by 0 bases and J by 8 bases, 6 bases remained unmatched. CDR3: CASSLDLRGHGYTF. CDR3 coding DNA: TGCGCCAGCAGCTTGGACCTCAGGGGGCACGGCTACACCTTC.

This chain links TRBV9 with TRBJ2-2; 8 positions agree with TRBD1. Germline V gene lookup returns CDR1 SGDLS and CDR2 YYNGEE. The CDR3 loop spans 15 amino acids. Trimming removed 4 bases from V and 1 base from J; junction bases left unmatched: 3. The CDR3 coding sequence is TGTGCCAGCAGCTACGGGACAGGGAACACCGGGGAGCTGTTTTTT. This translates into CASSYGTGNTGELFF.

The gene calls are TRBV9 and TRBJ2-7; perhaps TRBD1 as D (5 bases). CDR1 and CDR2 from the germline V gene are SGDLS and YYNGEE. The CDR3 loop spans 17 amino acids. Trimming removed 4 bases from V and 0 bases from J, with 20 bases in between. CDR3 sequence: CASSPQPQGSSSYEQYF. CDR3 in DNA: TGTGCCAGCAGCCCGCAGCCCCAGGGTAGCTCCTCCTACGAGCAGTACTTC.

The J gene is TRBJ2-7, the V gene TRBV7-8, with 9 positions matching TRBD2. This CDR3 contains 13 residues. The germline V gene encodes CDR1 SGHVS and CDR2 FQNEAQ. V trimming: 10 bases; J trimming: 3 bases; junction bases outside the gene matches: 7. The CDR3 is CATHQRGVYEQYF. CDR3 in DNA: TGTGCCACCCATCAGCGGGGGGTCTACGAGCAGTACTTC.

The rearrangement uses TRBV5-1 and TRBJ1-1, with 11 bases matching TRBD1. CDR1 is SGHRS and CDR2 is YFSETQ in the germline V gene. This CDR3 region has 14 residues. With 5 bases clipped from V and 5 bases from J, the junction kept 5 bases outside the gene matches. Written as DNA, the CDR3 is TGCGCCAGCAGATCCCGGGACAGGGGGACTGAAGCTTTCTTT. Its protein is CASRSRDRGTEAFF.

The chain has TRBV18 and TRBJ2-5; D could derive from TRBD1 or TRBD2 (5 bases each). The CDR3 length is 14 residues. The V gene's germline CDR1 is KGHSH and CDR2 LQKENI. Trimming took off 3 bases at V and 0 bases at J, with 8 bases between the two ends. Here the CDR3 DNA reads TGTGCCAGCTCACCCTGGGACGACCAAGAGACCCAGTACTTC. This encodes CASSPWDDQETQYF.

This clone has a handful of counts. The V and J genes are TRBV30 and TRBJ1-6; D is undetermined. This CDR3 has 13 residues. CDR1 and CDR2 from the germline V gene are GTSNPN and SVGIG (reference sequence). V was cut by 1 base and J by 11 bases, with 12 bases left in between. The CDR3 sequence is CAWSGAFKAPLHF. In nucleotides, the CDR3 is TGTGCCTGGAGTGGCGCCTTTAAAGCACCCCTCCACTTT.

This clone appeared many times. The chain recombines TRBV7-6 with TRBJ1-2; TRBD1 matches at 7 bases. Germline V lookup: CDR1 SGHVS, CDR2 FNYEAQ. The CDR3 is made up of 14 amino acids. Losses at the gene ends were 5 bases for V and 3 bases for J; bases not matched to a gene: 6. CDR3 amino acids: CASSKRGGDYGYTF. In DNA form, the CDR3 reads TGTGCCAGCAGCAAGCGAGGGGGCGACTATGGCTACACCTTC.

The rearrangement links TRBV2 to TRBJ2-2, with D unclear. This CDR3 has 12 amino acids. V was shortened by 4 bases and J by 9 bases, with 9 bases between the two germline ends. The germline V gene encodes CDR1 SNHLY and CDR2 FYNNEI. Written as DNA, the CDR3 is TGTGCCAGCAGTGTCCTTACACGGGAGCTGTTTTTT. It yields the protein CASSVLTRELFF.

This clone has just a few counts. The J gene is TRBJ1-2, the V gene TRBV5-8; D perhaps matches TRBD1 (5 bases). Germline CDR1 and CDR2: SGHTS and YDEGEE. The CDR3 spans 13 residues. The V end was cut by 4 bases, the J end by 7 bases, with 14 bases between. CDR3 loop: CASSPLGEGGYTF. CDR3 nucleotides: TGTGCCAGCAGCCCCTTGGGGGAAGGTGGCTACACCTTC.

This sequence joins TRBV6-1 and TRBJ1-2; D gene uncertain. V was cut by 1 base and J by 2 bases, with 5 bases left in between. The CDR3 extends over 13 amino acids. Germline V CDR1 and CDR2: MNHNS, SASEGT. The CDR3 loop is CASSEDINYGYTF. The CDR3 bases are TGTGCCAGCAGTGAAGACATAAACTATGGCTACACCTTC.

CDR3 sequence (DNA): TGTGCCAGCATGGGGGGACTCGGAACAAATCAGCCCCAGCATTTT. This codes for CASMGGLGTNQPQHF. The V gene is TRBV28, the J gene TRBJ1-5; perhaps TRBD1 as D (5 bases). Germline CDR1 MDHEN, CDR2 SYDVKM. Trimming stripped 7 bases from V and 4 bases from J, with 17 bases between. This CDR3 has 15 residues.

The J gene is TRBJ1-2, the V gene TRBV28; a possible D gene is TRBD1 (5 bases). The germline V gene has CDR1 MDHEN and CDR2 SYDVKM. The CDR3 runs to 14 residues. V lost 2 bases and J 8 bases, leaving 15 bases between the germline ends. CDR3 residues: CASSLGSTGRGYTF. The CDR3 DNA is TGTGCCAGCAGTTTAGGGTCGACGGGACGCGGCTACACCTTC.

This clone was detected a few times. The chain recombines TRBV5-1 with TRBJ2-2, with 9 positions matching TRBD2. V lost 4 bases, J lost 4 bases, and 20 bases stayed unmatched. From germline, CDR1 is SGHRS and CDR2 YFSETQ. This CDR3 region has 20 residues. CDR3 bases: TGCGCCAGCAGCATACCGGGACAGCCATATAGCGGGAGCGGCACCGGGGAGCTGTTTTTT. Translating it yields CASSIPGQPYSGSGTGELFF.

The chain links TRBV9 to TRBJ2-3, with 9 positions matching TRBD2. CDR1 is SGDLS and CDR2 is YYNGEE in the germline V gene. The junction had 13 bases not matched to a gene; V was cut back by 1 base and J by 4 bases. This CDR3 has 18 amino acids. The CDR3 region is CASSVRIPSGRFADTQYF. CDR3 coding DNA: TGTGCCAGCAGCGTAAGGATCCCCAGCGGGAGGTTTGCAGATACGCAGTATTTT.

The CDR3 sequence is CASTAAGGSYNEQFF. CDR3 coding DNA: TGTGCCAGCACCGCCGCGGGTGGGTCCTACAATGAGCAGTTCTTC. The chain recombines TRBV28 with TRBJ2-1, with D possibly matching TRBD2 (5 bases). The germline V gene has CDR1 MDHEN and CDR2 SYDVKM. V was clipped by 7 bases and J by 1 base, with 14 bases between them. This CDR3 comprises 15 residues. The variable domain in full, completed from reference TRBV28 and TRBJ2-1, reads DVKVTQSSRYLVKRTGEKVFLECVQDMDHENMFWYRQDPGLGLRLIYFSYDVKMKEKGDIPEGYSVSREKKERFSLILESASTNQTSMYLCASTAAGGSYNEQFFGPGTRLTVL.

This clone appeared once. CDR3 DNA: TGTGCCAGCAGTGACCAGATGACAGGGGCCTATGGCTACACCTTC. Translation: CASSDQMTGAYGYTF. The chain links TRBV6-1 to TRBJ1-2; 8 bases are shared with TRBD1. The CDR3 has 15 amino acids. Germline lookup yields CDR1 MNHNS and CDR2 SASEGT. V lost 3 bases and J lost 4; bases outside the gene matches: 7.

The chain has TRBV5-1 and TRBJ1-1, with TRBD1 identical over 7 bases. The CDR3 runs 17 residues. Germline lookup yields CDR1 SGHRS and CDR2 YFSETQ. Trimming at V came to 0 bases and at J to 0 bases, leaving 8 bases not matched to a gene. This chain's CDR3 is CASSLDRDSHMNTEAFF. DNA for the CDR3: TGCGCCAGCAGCTTGGATCGGGACAGCCACATGAACACTGAAGCTTTCTTT.

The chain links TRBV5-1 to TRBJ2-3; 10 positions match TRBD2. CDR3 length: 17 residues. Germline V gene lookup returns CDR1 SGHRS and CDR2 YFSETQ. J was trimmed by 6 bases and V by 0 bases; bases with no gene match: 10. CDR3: CASSLGAASGSMDTQYF. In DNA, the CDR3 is TGCGCCAGCAGCTTGGGGGCAGCTAGCGGGAGTATGGATACGCAGTATTTT.

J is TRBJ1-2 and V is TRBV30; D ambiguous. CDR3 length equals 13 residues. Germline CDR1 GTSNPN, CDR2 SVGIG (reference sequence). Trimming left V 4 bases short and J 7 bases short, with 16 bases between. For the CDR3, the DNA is TGTGCCTGGATTTGGCACCCGATACGTGGCTACACCTTC. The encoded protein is CAWIWHPIRGYTF.

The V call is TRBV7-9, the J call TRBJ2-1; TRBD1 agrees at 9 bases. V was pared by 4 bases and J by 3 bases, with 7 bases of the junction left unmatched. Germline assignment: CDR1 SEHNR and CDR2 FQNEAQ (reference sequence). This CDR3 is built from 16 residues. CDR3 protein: CASSSHGTGNYNEQFF. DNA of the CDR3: TGTGCCAGCAGCTCCCACGGGACAGGGAACTACAATGAGCAGTTCTTC.

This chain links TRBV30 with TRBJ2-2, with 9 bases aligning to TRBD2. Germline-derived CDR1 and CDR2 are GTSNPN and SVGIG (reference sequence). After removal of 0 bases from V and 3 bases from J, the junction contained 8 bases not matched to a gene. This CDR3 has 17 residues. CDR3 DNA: TGTGCCTGGAGTGTAACGAGGACTAGCGAATACACCGGGGAGCTGTTTTTT. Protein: CAWSVTRTSEYTGELFF.